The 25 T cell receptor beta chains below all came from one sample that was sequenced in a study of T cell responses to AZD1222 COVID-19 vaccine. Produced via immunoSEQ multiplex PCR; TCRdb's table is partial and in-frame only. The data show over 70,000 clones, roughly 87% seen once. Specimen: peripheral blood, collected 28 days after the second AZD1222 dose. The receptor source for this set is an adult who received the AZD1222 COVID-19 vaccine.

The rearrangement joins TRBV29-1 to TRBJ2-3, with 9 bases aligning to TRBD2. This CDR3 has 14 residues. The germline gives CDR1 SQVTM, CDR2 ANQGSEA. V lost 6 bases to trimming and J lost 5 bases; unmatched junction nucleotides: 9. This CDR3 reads CSVRGGAYGDTQYF. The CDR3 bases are TGCAGCGTGCGGGGGGGGGCGTATGGAGATACGCAGTATTTT.

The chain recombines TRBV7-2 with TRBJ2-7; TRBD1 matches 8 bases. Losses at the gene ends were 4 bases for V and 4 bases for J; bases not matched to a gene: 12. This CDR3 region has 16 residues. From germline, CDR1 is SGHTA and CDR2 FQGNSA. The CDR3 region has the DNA TGTGCCAGCAGCTCCCTTCCGGGACAGGCCAAATACGAGCAGTACTTC. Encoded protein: CASSSLPGQAKYEQYF. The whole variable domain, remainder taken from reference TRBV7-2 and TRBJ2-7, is GAGVSQSPSNKVTEKGKDVELRCDPISGHTALYWYRQSLGQGLEFLIYFQGNSAPDKSGLPSDRFSAERTGGSVSTLTIQRTQQEDSAVYLCASSSLPGQAKYEQYFGPGTRLTVT.

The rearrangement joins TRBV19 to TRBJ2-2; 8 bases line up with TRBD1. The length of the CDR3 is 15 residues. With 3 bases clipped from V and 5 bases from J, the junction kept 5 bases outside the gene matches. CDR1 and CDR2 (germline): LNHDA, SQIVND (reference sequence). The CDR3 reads CASSMGQVRTGELFF. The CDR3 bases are TGTGCCAGTAGTATGGGACAGGTTCGAACCGGGGAGCTGTTTTTT.

CDR3 in DNA: TGTGCCAGCAGTTACTCGAAAGCAGGGAACTATGGCTACACCTTC. This codes for CASSYSKAGNYGYTF. The chain couples TRBV6-5 to TRBJ1-2, with D tentatively TRBD1 (5 bases). V was shortened by 0 bases and J by 2 bases, with 10 bases between the two germline ends. This CDR3 is 15 amino acids long. The germline gives CDR1 MNHEY, CDR2 SVGAGI.

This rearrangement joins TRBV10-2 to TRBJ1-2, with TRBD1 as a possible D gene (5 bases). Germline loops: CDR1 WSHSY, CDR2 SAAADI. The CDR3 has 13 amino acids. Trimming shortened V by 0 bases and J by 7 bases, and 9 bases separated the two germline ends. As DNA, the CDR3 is TGCGCCAGCAGTGAGTCCCGGGGCCCTGGCTACACCTTC. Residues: CASSESRGPGYTF.

CDR3 region: CASSPEGLNTGELFF. The CDR3, as DNA: TGTGCCAGCAGCCCCGAGGGTTTGAACACCGGGGAGCTGTTTTTT. The genes are TRBV7-3 and TRBJ2-2; a possible D gene is TRBD2 (5 bases). From germline, CDR1 is SGHTA and CDR2 FQGTGA. V was pared by 5 bases and J by 1 base, with 11 bases between. The CDR3 loop spans 15 amino acids.

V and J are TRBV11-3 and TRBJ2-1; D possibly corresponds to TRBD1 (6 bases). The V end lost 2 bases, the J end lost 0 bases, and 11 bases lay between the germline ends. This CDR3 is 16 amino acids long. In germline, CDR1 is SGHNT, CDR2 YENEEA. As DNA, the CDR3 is TGTGCCAGCAGCTTATCCCAGGGGAGCTCCTACAATGAGCAGTTCTTC. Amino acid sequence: CASSLSQGSSYNEQFF.

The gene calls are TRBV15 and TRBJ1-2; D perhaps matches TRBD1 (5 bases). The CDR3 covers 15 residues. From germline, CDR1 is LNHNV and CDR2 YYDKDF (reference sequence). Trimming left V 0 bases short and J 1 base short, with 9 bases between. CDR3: CATSRDGGVNYGYTF. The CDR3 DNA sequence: TGTGCCACCAGCAGAGATGGGGGGGTTAACTATGGCTACACCTTC.

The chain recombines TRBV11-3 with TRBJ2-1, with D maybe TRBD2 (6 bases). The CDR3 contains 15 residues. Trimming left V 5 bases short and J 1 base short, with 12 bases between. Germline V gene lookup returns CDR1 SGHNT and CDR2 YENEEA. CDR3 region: CASSPGRGSYNEQFF. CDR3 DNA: TGTGCCAGCAGCCCCGGCCGGGGGTCCTACAATGAGCAGTTCTTC.

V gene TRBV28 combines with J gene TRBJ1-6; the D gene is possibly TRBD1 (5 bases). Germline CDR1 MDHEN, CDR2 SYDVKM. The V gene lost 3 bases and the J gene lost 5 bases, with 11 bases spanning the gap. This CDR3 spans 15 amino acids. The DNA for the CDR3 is TGTGCCAGCAGTTTTTGGGGCCCTAATAATTCACCCCTCCACTTT. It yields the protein CASSFWGPNNSPLHF.

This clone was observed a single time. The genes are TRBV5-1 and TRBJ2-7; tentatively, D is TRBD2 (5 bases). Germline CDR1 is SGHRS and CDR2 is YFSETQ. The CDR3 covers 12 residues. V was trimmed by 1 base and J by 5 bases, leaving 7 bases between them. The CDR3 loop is CASSLPADEQYF. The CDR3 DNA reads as TGCGCCAGCAGCTTGCCAGCGGACGAGCAGTACTTC.

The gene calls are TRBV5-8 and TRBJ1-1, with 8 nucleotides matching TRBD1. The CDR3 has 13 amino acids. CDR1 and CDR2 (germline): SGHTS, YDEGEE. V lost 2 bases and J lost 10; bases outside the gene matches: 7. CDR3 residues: CASSLKDRAVAFF. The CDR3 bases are TGTGCCAGCAGCTTAAAGGACAGGGCGGTAGCTTTCTTT.

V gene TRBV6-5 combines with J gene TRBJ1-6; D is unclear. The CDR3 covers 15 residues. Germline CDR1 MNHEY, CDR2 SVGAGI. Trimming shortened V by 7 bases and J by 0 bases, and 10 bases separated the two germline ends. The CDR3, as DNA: TGTGCCAGCAACCCTTCCCCCTCCTATAATTCACCCCTCCACTTT. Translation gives CASNPSPSYNSPLHF.

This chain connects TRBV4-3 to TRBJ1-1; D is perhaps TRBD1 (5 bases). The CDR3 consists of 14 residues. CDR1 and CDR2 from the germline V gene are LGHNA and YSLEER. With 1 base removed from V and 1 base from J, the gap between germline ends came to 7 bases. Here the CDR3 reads CASSQARANTEAFF. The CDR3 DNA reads TGCGCCAGCAGCCAAGCCAGGGCGAACACTGAAGCTTTCTTT.

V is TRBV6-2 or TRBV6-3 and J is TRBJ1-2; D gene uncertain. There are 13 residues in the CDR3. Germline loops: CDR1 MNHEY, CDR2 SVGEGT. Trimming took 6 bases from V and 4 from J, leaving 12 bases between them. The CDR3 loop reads CASSPTPIYGYTF. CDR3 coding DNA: TGTGCCAGCAGCCCGACGCCGATCTATGGCTACACCTTC.

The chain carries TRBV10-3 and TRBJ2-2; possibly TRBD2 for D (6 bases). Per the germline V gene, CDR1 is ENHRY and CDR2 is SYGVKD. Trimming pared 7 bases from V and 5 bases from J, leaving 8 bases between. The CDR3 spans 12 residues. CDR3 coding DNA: TGTGCCATCACGGAGGGGACCGGGGAGCTGTTTTTT. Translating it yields CAITEGTGELFF.

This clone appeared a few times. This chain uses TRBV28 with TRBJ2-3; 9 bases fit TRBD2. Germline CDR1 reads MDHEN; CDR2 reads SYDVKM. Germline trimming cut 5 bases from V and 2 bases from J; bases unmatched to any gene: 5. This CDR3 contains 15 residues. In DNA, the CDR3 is TGTGCCAGCAGTCAGACTAGCGGCTACACAGATACGCAGTATTTT. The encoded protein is CASSQTSGYTDTQYF. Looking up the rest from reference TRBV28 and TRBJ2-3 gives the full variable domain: DVKVTQSSRYLVKRTGEKVFLECVQDMDHENMFWYRQDPGLGLRLIYFSYDVKMKEKGDIPEGYSVSREKKERFSLILESASTNQTSMYLCASSQTSGYTDTQYFGPGTRLTVL.

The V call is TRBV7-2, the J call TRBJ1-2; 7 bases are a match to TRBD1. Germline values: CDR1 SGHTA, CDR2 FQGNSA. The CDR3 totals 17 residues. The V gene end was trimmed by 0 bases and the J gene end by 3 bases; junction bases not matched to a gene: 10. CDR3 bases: TGTGCCAGCAGCTTAGCCTTTCGAACAGGGGCAGACTATGGCTACACCTTC. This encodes CASSLAFRTGADYGYTF.

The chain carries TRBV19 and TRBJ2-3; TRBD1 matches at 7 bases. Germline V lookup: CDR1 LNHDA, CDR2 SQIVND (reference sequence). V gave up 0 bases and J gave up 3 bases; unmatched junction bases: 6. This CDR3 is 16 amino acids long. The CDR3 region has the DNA TGTGCCAGTAGTATAGATGCCAGGGGGAGAACAGATACGCAGTATTTT. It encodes CASSIDARGRTDTQYF.

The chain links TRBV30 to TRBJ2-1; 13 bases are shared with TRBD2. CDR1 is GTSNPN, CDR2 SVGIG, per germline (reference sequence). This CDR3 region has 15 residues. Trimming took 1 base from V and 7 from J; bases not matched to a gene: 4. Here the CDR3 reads CAWSDGTSGVNEQFF. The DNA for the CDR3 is TGTGCCTGGAGTGACGGGACTAGCGGGGTAAATGAGCAGTTCTTC.

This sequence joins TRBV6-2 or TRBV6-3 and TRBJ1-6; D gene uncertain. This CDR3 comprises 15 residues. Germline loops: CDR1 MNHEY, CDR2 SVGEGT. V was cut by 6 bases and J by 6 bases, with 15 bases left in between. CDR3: CASSSSPSPNSPLHF. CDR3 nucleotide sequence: TGTGCCAGCAGCTCCTCTCCGAGCCCTAATTCACCCCTCCACTTT.

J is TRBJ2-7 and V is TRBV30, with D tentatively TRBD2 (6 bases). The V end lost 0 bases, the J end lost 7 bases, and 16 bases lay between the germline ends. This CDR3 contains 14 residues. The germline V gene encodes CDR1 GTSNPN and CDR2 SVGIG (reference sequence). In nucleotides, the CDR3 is TGTGCCTGGAGTGTGTGGCAGGGTGCGGGGGAGCAGTACTTC. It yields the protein CAWSVWQGAGEQYF.

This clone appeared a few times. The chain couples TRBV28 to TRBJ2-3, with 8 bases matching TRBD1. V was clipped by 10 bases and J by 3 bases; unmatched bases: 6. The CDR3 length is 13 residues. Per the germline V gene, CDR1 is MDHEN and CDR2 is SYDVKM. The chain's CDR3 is CAITGGWTDTQYF. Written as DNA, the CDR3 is TGTGCCATTACAGGGGGGTGGACAGATACGCAGTATTTT.

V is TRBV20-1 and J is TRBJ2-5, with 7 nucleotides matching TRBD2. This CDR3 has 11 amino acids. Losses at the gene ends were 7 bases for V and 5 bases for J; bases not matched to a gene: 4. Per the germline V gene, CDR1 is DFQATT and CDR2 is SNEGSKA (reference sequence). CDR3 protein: CSGRELETQYF. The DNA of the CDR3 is TGCAGTGGGCGGGAGTTGGAGACCCAGTACTTC.

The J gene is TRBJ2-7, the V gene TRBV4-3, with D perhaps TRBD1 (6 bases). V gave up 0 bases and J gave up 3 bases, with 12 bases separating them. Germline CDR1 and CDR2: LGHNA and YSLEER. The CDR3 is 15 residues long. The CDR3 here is CASSQEWTVGYEQYF. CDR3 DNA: TGCGCCAGCAGCCAAGAGTGGACAGTCGGCTACGAGCAGTACTTC.